The present T cell receptor (beta chain) was sequenced within a study of PD-1 blockade in mismatch repair-deficient tumors. Study details: Enrolled about 2013-2017, patients had progressing, pretreated mismatch repair-deficient cancers of over nine types. Study-wide points: Tumor-resident clones, often undetectable pretreatment in blood, expanded then contracted after pembrolizumab.

Germline lookup yields CDR1 SGHDT and CDR2 YYEEEE. There are 14 residues in the CDR3. The junction had 7 bases not matched to a gene; V was cut back by 2 bases and J by 10 bases. All patients were mismatch repair deficient, assessed by either PCR or immunohistochemistry. A few pembrolizumab responders had their TCRs sequenced. Details on this clone: The antigen remains undetermined. Other DNA sequences in this specimen translate into the identical CDR3.

Clones were read by immunoSEQ multiplex PCR, and TCRdb kept only the in-frame ones, dropping some. The table lists more than 95,000 clones, 85% to 90% of them singletons. V is TRBV5-6 and J is TRBJ2-7; TRBD1 matches at 12 bases. The TCR comes from an adult with mismatch repair-deficient cancer. Source: peripheral blood, taken 44 weeks after starting pembrolizumab. CDR3 nucleotide sequence: TGTGCCAGCAGCTTAGGGACAGGGGGCCGGGAACAGTACTTC. This sequence encodes CASSLGTGGREQYF.